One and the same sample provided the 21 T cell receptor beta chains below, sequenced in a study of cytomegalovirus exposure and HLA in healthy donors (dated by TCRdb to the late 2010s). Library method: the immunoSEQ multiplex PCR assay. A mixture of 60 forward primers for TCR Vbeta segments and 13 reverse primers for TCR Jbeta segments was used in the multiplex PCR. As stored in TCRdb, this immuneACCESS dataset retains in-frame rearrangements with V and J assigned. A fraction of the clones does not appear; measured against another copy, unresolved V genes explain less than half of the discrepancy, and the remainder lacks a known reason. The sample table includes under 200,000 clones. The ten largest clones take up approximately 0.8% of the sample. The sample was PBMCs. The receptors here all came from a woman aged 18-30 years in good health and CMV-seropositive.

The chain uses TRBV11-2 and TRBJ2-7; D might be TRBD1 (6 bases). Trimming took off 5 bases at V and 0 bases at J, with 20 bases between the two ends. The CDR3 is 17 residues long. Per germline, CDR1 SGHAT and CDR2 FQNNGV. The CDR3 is CASSALGARVNSYEQYF. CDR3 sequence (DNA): TGTGCCAGCAGCGCCCTGGGGGCCAGGGTAAACTCCTACGAGCAGTACTTC.

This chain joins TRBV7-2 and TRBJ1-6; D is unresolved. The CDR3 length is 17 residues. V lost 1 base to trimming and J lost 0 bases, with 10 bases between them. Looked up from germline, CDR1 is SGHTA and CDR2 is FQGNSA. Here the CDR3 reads CASSLVHFSSYNSPLHF. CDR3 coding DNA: TGTGCCAGCAGCTTAGTGCATTTTAGCTCCTATAATTCACCCCTCCACTTT.

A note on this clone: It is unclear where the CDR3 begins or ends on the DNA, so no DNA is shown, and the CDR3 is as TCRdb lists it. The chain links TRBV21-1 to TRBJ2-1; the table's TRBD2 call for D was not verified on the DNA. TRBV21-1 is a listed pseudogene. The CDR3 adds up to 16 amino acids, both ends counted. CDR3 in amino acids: CASTGFAGGSYNEQFF.

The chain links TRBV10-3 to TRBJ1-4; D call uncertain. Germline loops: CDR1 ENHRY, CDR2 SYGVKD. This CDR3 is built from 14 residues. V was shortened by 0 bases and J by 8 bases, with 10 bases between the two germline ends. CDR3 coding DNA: TGTGCCATCAGTGAGTCTCCACGAGGAGAAAAACTGTTTTTT. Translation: CAISESPRGEKLFF.

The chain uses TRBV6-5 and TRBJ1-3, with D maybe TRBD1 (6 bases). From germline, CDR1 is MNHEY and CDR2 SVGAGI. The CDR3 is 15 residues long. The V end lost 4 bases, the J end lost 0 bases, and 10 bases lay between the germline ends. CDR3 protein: CASSLDRSSGNTIYF. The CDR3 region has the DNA TGTGCCAGCAGTTTGGACAGAAGCTCTGGAAACACCATATATTTT.

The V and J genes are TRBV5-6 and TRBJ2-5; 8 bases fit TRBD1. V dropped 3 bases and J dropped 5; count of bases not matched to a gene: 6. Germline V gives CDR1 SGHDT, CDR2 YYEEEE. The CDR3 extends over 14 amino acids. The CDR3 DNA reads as TGTGCCAGCAGCTATGGACAGGGCGGGGAGACCCAGTACTTC. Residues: CASSYGQGGETQYF.

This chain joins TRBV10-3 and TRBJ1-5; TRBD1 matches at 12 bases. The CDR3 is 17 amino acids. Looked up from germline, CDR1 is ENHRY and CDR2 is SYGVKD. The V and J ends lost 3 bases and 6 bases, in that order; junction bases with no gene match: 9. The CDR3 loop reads CAISDQPGTGGSQPQHF. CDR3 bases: TGTGCCATCAGTGACCAGCCCGGGACAGGGGGCAGTCAGCCCCAGCATTTT.

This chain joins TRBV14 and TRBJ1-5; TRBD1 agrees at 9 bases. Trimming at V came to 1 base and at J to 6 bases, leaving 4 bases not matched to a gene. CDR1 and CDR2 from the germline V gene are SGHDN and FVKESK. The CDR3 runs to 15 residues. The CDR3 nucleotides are TGTGCCAGCAGCCAAGGGACAGGGGCCGGTCAGCCCCAGCATTTT. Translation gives CASSQGTGAGQPQHF.

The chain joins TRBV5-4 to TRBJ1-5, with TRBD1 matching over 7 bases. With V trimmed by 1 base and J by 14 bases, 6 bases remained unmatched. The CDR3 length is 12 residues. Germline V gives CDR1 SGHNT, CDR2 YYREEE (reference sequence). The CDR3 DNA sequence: TGTGCCAGCAGCTTGTTCGGTGACAGGGAGCATTTT. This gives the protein CASSLFGDREHF.

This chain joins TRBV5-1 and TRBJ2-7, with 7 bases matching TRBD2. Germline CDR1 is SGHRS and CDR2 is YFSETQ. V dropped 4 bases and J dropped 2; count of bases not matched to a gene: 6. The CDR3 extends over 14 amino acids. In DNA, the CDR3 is TGCGCCAGCAGCCTGAGCGGGGAGCCCTACGAGCAGTACTTC. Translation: CASSLSGEPYEQYF. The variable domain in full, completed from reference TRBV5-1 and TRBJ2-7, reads KAGVTQTPRYLIKTRGQQVTLSCSPISGHRSVSWYQQTPGQGLQFLFEYFSETQRNKGNFPGRFSGRQFSNSRSEMNVSTLELGDSALYLCASSLSGEPYEQYFGPGTRLTVT.

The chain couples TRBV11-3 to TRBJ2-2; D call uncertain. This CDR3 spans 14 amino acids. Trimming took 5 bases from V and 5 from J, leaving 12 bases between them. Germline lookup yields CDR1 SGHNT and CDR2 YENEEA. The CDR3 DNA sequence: TGTGCCAGCAGCCCCTTCAGAGGTACCGGGGAGCTGTTTTTT. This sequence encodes CASSPFRGTGELFF.

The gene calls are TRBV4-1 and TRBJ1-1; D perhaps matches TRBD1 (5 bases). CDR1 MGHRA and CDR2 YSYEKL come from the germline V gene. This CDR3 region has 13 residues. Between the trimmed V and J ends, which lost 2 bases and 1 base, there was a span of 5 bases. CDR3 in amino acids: CASSQRGNTEAFF. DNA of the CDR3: TGCGCCAGCAGCCAAAGGGGGAACACTGAAGCTTTCTTT.

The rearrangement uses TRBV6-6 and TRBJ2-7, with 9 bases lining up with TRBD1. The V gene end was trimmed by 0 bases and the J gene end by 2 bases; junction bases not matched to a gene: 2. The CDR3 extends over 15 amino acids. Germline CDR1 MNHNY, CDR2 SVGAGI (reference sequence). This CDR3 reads CASSYSGTGPYEQYF. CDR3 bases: TGTGCCAGCAGTTACTCCGGGACAGGGCCCTACGAGCAGTACTTC.

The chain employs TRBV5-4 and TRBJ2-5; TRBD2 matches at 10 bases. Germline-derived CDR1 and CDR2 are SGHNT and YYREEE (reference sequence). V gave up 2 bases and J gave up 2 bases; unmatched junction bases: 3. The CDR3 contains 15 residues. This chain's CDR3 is CASSLPGLAQETQYF. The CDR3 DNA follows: TGTGCCAGCAGCTTACCGGGACTAGCGCAAGAGACCCAGTACTTC. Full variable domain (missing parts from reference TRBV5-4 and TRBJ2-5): ETGVTQSPTHLIKTRGQQVTLRCSSQSGHNTVSWYQQALGQGPQFIFQYYREEENGRGNFPPRFSGLQFPNYSSELNVNALELDDSALYLCASSLPGLAQETQYFGPGTRLLVL.

The CDR3 protein is CASSQGDPGGTEAFF. CDR3 nucleotides: TGTGCCAGCAGCCAAGGTGATCCAGGGGGTACTGAAGCTTTCTTT. The chain employs TRBV4-2 and TRBJ1-1, with 7 bases aligning to TRBD1. V lost 1 base to trimming and J lost 5 bases; unmatched junction nucleotides: 7. This CDR3 region has 15 residues. The V gene's germline CDR1 is LGHNA and CDR2 YNFKEQ.

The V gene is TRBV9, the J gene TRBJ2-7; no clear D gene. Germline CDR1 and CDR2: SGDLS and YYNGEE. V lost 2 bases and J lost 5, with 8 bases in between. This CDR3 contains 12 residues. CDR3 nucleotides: TGTGCCAGCAGCGTTACAGAACACGAGCAGTACTTC. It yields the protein CASSVTEHEQYF.

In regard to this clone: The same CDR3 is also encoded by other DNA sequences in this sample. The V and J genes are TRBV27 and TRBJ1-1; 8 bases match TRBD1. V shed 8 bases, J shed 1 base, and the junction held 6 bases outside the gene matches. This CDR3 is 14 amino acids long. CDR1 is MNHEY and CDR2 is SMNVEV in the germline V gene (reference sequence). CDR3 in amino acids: CASPTGESNTEAFF. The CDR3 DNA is TGTGCCAGCCCGACAGGGGAGTCGAACACTGAAGCTTTCTTT.

CDR3 DNA: TGTGCCAGCAGCGCCGGGATTCTGAACACTGAAGCTTTCTTT. It encodes CASSAGILNTEAFF. The rearrangement uses TRBV6-5 and TRBJ1-1; D gene ambiguous. The CDR3 extends over 14 amino acids. V lost 6 bases to trimming and J lost 0 bases, with 11 bases between them. Germline V lookup: CDR1 MNHEY, CDR2 SVGAGI.

The CDR3 protein is CASSFRQGMGYEQYF. As DNA, the CDR3 is TGTGCCAGCAGCTTCAGACAGGGCATGGGATACGAGCAGTACTTC. This rearrangement joins TRBV7-8 to TRBJ2-7; 7 nucleotides match TRBD1. V lost 3 bases and J lost 4; bases outside the gene matches: 9. Germline V gene lookup returns CDR1 SGHVS and CDR2 FQNEAQ. The CDR3 loop spans 15 amino acids. Looking up the rest from reference TRBV7-8 and TRBJ2-7 gives the full variable domain: GAGVSQSPRYKVAKRGQDVALRCDPISGHVSLFWYQQALGQGPEFLTYFQNEAQLDKSGLPSDRFFAERPEGSVSTLKIQRTQQEDSAVYLCASSFRQGMGYEQYFGPGTRLTVT.

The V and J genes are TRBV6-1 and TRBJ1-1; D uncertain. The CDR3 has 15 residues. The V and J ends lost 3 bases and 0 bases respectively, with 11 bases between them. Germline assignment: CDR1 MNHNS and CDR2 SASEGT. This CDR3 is CASSDEPGMNTEAFF. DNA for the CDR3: TGTGCCAGCAGTGATGAGCCGGGTATGAACACTGAAGCTTTCTTT.

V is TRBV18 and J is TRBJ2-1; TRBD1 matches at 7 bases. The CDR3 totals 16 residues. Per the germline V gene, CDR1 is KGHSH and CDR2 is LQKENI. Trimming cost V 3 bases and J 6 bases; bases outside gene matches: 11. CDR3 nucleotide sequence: TGTGCCAGCTCACCCCCCGACAGGGTAGCTGTCAATGAGCAGTTCTTC. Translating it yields CASSPPDRVAVNEQFF.